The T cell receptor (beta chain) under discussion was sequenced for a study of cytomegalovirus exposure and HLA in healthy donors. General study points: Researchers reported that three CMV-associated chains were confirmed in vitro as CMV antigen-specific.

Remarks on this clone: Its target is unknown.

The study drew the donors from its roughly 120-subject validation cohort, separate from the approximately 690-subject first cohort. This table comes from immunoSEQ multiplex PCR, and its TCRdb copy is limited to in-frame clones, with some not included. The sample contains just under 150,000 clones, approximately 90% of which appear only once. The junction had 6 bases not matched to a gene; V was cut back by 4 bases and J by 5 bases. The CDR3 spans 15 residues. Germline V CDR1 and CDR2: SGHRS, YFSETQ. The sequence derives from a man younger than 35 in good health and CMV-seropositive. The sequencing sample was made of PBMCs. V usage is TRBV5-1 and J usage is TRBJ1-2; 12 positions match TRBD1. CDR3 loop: CASSTGQGALYGYTF. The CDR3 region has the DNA TGCGCCAGCAGCACGGGACAGGGGGCTCTTTATGGCTACACCTTC.